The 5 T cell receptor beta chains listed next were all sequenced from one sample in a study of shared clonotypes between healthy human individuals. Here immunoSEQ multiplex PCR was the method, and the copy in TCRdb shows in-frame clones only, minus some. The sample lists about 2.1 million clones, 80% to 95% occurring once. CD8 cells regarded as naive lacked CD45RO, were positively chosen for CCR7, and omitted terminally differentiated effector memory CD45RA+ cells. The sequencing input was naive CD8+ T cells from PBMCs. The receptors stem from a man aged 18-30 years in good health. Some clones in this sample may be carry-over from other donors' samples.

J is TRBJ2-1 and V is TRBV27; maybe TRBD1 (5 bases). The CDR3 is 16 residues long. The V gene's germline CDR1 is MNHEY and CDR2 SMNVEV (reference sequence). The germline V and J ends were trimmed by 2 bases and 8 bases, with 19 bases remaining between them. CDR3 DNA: TGTGCCAGCAGTTTAGTCAGGACAAACAGTATAGATGAGCAGTTCTTC. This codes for CASSLVRTNSIDEQFF.

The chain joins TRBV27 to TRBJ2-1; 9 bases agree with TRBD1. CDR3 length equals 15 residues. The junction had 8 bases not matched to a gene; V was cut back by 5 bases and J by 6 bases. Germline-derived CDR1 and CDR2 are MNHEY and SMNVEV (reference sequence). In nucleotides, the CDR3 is TGTGCCAGCAGTCAGAAAGACAGGGGGGTCAATGAGCAGTTCTTC. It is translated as CASSQKDRGVNEQFF.

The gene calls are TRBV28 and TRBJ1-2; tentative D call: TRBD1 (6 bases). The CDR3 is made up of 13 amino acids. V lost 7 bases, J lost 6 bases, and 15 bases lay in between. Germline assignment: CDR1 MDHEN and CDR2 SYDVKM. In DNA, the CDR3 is TGTGCCAGCACCACCCGGGACACGAATGGCTACACCTTC. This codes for CASTTRDTNGYTF.

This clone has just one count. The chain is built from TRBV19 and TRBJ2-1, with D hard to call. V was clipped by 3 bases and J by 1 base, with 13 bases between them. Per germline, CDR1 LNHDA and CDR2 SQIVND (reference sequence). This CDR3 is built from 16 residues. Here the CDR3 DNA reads TGTGCCAGTAGTATGTCGCACGGGCATTCCTACAATGAGCAGTTCTTC. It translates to CASSMSHGHSYNEQFF. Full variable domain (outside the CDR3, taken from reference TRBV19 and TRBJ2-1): DGGITQSPKYLFRKEGQNVTLSCEQNLNHDAMYWYRQDPGQGLRLIYYSQIVNDFQKGDIAEGYSVSREKKESFPLTVTSAQKNPTAFYLCASSMSHGHSYNEQFFGPGTRLTVL.

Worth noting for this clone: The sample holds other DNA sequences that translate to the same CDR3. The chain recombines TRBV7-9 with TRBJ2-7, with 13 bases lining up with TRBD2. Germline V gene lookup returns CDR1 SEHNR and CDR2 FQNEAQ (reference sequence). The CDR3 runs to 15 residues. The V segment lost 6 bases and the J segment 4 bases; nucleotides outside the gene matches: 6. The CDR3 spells CASSSGLAGLYEQYF. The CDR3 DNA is TGTGCCAGCAGTTCGGGACTAGCGGGATTATACGAGCAGTACTTC.